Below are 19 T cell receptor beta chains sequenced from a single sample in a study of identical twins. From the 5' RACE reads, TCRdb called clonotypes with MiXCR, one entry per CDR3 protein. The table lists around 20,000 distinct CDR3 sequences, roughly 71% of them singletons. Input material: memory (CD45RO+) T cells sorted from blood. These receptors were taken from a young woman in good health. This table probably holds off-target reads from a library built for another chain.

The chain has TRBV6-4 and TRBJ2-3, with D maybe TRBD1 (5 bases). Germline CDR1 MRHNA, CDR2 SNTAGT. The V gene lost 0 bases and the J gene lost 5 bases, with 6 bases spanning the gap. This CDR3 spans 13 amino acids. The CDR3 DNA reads TGTGCCAGCAGTGACTCCCAGGGAGATACGCAGTATTTT. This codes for CASSDSQGDTQYF.

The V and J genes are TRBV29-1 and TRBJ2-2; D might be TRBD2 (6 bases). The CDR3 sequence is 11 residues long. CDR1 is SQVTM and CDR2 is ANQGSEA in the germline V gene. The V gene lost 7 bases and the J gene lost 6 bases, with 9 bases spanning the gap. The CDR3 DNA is TGCAGCGCCGGGAGCGCCGGGGAGCTGTTTTTT. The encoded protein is CSAGSAGELFF.

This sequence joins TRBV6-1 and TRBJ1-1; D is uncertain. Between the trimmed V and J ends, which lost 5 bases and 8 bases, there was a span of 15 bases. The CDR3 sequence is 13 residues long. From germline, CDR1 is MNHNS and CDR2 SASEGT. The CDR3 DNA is TGTGCCAGCAGTCGCCGGGGTCCTGGGGAAGCTTTCTTT. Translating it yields CASSRRGPGEAFF.

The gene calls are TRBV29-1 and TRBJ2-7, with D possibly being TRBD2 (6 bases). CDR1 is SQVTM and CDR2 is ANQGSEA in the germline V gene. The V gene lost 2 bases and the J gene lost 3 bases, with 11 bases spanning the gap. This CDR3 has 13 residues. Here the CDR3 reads CSVEFWGGYEQYF. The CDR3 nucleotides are TGCAGCGTTGAATTCTGGGGAGGCTACGAGCAGTACTTC.

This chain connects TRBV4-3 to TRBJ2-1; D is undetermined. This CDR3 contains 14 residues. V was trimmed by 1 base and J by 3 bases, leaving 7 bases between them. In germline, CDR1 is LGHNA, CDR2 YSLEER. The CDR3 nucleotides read TGCGCCAGCAGCCAAGTATCACGCTACAATGAGCAGTTCTTC. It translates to CASSQVSRYNEQFF.

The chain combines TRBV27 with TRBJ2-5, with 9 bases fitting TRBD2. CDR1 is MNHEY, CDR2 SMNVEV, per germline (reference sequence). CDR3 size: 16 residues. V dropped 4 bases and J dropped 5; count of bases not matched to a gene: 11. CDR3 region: CASSSLSREGRETQYF. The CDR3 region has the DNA TGTGCCAGCAGTTCCCTCTCGCGGGAGGGCCGTGAGACCCAGTACTTC.

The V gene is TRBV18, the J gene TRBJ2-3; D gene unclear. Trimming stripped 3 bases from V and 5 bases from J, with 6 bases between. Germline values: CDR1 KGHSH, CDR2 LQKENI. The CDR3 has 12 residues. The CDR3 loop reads CASSPLQDTQYF. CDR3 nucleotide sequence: TGTGCCAGCTCACCTTTACAAGATACGCAGTATTTT.

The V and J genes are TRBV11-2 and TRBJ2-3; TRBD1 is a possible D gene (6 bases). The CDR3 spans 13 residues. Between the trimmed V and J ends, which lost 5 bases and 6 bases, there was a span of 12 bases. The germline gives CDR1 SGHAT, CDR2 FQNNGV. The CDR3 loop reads CASSPLGGDTQYF. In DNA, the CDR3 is TGTGCCAGCAGCCCGTTAGGGGGTGATACGCAGTATTTT.

The chain's CDR3 is CASSRLAGETQYF. CDR3 DNA sequence: TGCGCCAGCAGCCGACTAGCGGGAGAGACCCAGTACTTC. The rearrangement links TRBV4-1 to TRBJ2-5; 10 nucleotides match TRBD2. This CDR3 spans 13 amino acids. Germline CDR1 reads MGHRA; CDR2 reads YSYEKL. Trimming cost V 4 bases and J 4 bases; bases outside gene matches: 0.

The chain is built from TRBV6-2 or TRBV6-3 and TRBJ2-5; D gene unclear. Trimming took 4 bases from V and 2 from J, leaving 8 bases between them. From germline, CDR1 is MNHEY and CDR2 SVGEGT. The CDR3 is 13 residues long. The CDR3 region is CASSFRTQETQYF. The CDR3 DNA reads TGTGCCAGCAGTTTTAGGACGCAAGAGACCCAGTACTTC.

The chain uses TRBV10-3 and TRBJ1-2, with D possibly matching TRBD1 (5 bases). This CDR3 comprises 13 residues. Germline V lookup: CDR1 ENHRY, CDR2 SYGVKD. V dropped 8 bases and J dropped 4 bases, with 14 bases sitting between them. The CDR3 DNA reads TGTGCCATCCAGGGTGGCAGAACCTATGGCTACACCTTC. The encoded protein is CAIQGGRTYGYTF.

CDR3 loop: CATVGTGGASTEAFF. DNA for the CDR3: TGTGCCACGGTAGGGACAGGGGGCGCTTCCACTGAAGCTTTCTTT. The J gene is TRBJ1-1, the V gene TRBV19; 12 bases line up with TRBD1. Germline V gene lookup returns CDR1 LNHDA and CDR2 SQIVND (reference sequence). The CDR3 covers 15 residues. V shed 10 bases and J 4 bases; nucleotides not matched to a gene: 10. Drawing the rest from reference TRBV19 and TRBJ1-1, the complete variable domain is DGGITQSPKYLFRKEGQNVTLSCEQNLNHDAMYWYRQDPGQGLRLIYYSQIVNDFQKGDIAEGYSVSREKKESFPLTVTSAQKNPTAFYLCATVGTGGASTEAFFGQGTRLTVV.

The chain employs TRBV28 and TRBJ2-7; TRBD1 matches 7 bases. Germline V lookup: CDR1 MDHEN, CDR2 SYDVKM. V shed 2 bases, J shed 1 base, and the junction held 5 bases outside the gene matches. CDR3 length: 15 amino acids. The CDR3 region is CASSLPGTVSYEQYF. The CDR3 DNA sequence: TGTGCCAGCAGTTTACCCGGGACAGTATCCTACGAGCAGTACTTC.

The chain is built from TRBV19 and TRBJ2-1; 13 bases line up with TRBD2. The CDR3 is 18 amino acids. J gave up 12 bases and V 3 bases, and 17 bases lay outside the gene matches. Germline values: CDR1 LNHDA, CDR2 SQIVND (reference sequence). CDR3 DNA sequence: TGTGCCAGTAGTATCAGGACTAGCGGGAGATTGGGGACGGTGCGGCAGTTCTTC. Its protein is CASSIRTSGRLGTVRQFF.

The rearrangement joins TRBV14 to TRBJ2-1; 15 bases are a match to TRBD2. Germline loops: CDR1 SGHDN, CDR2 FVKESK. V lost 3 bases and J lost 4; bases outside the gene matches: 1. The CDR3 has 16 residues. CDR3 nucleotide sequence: TGTGCCAGCAGCCACGGACTAGCGGGAGGGTACAATGAGCAGTTCTTC. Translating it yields CASSHGLAGGYNEQFF.

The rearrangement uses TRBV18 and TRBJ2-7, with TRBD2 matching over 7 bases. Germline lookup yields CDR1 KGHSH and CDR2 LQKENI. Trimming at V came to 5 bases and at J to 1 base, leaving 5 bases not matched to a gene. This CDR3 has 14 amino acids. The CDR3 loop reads CASSAGGMSYEQYF. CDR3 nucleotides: TGTGCCAGCTCAGCCGGGGGGATGTCCTACGAGCAGTACTTC.

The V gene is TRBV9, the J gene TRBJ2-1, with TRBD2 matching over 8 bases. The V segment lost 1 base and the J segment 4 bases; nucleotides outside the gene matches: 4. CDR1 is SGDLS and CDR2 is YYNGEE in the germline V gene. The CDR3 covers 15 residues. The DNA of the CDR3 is TGTGCCAGCAGCGTAAAGGCGGGGGGATACAATGAGCAGTTCTTC. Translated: CASSVKAGGYNEQFF.

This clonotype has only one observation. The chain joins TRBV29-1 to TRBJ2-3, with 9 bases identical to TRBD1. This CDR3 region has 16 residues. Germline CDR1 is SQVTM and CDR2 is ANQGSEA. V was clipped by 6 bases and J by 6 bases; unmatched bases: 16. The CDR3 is CSVAWTGAYNMDTQYF. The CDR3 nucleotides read TGCAGCGTGGCGTGGACAGGGGCATATAACATGGATACGCAGTATTTT.

The CDR3 region is CSVEVGANEQFF. The CDR3, as DNA: TGCAGCGTTGAGGTGGGGGCGAATGAGCAGTTCTTC. The chain employs TRBV29-1 and TRBJ2-1, with a tentative D call TRBD1 (6 bases). This CDR3 has 12 amino acids. From germline, CDR1 is SQVTM and CDR2 ANQGSEA. Trimming stripped 3 bases from V and 7 bases from J, with 10 bases between.